The sequence of this TCR beta chain was determined in a study of tissue T cells after allogeneic stem cell transplantation. This clone turned up a few times. Genes and germline are mouse. The missing CDR3 end, 1 residue past where the read stops, is filled in from the germline J gene. Time point denoted: mouse harvest day 7 after allogeneic transplant. Mouse grafts combined 10^7 T-cell-depleted bone marrow cells with 10^6 splenic CD5+ T cells. Using immunoSEQ multiplex PCR, the repertoire was profiled, and TCRdb retains in-frame clones only, with some absent. The sample lists 6,500 to 8,000 clones; approximately 55% were seen once. CDR3 length: 14 residues. Per the germline V gene, CDR1 is SNHLY and CDR2 is FYNGKV (reference sequence). V was pared by 5 bases and J by 4 bases, with 4 bases of the junction left unmatched.

This chain connects TRBV3 to TRBJ2-2; 7 bases map to TRBD1. Sequenced: gut tissue. The origin of this receptor is a female BALB/c mouse given C57BL/6 T cells with graft-versus-host disease after an allogeneic hematopoietic cell transplant. CDR3 DNA (partial): TGTGCCAGCAGCGCGACAGGGCTCACCGGGCAGCTCTAC. Residues: CASSATGLTGQLY. The CDR3 in full is CASSATGLTGQLYF.